The 13 T cell receptor beta chains given below trace back to one sample, sequenced in a study of CXCR3-negative and CXCR3-positive naive CD8 T cells. The method, 5' RACE with UMI labels, was used to prepare the TRB cDNA libraries. Reanalyzing the 5' RACE reads, TCRdb keeps one entry per CDR3 protein, without DNA. The table lists about 81,000 distinct CDR3 sequences. Input material: naive CXCR3- CD8+ T cells from blood. Stated subset: CD45RO-CCR7+CD27+CD95- naive CD8+ T cells lacking CXCR3 (TNR3-). The source is a human donor in good health. Some clones in this sample may be carry-over from other donors' samples.

This chain connects TRBV10-3 to TRBJ1-5; the TCRdb D gene call, TRBD1, has no DNA to confirm it. The CDR3 consists of 16 residues. Germline CDR1 reads ENHRY; CDR2 reads SYGVKD. CDR3 protein: CAISELGTGTNQPQHF.

V is TRBV12-3 or TRBV12-4 and J is TRBJ2-5; no DNA is available, so the TRBD2 call from TCRdb remains unchecked. The CDR3 has 16 residues. This CDR3 is CASGALAGGPRETQYF.

The V call is TRBV29-1, the J call TRBJ2-7; as DNA is missing, the TRBD1 call by TCRdb cannot be tested. CDR1 is SQVTM and CDR2 is ANQGSEA in the germline V gene. CDR3 length: 13 residues. This chain's CDR3 is CSVEETGKFEQYF.

The chain recombines TRBV12-3 or TRBV12-4 with TRBJ2-7; TCRdb indicates TRBD1, and absent DNA this call remains unverified. The CDR3 covers 12 residues. CDR3 sequence: CASSSVGNEQYF.

J is TRBJ1-5 and V is TRBV21-1. TRBV21-1 is tagged as a pseudogene. There are 16 residues in the CDR3. The CDR3 region is CASSNVTDWNLRPQHF.

The chain recombines TRBV9 with TRBJ2-7; absent DNA, TCRdb's TRBD2 call cannot be checked. The length of the CDR3 is 15 residues. CDR1 and CDR2 (germline): SGDLS, YYNGEE. CDR3 sequence reads: CASSHGGQADYEQYF.

The V gene is TRBV13, the J gene TRBJ2-7. This CDR3 has 14 residues. CDR1 PRHDT and CDR2 FYEKMQ come from the germline V gene (reference sequence). This CDR3 is CASSLGRSRYEQYF.

The chain recombines TRBV28 with TRBJ2-6; TCRdb outputs TRBD1, but without DNA this stays unchecked. Germline V gene lookup returns CDR1 MDHEN and CDR2 SYDVKM. This CDR3 spans 17 amino acids. This chain's CDR3 is CASNTPSSSSGANVLTF.

This rearrangement joins TRBV20-1 to TRBJ1-5; TCRdb's D call of TRBD1 is untestable without DNA. The CDR3 contains 15 residues. CDR1 DFQATT and CDR2 SNEGSKA come from the germline V gene (reference sequence). CDR3 residues: CSAREKTGGLQPQHF.

The chain links TRBV6-5 to TRBJ2-1; TCRdb proposes TRBD1, but this gene call is untestable without DNA. CDR3 length: 15 amino acids. CDR1 MNHEY and CDR2 SVGAGI come from the germline V gene. The CDR3 spells CASRTREQGRNEQFF.

The J gene is TRBJ2-7, the V gene TRBV4-3; checking the TCRdb D call of TRBD1 is not possible without DNA. The V gene's germline CDR1 is LGHNA and CDR2 YSLEER. The CDR3 loop spans 14 amino acids. The CDR3 protein is CASSQEPGAYEQYF.

This rearrangement joins TRBV29-1 to TRBJ2-4; absent DNA, TCRdb's TRBD1 call cannot be checked. The V gene's germline CDR1 is SQVTM and CDR2 ANQGSEA. The CDR3 runs to 13 residues. The CDR3 sequence: CSVERDSKNIQYF.

This rearrangement joins TRBV20-1 to TRBJ2-1; TCRdb's assignment of TRBD1 cannot be checked, as there is no DNA. There are 15 residues in the CDR3. The germline V gene has CDR1 DFQATT and CDR2 SNEGSKA (reference sequence). The CDR3 is CSARIDRVTYNEQFF.